This T cell receptor (beta chain) was documented in a study of cytomegalovirus exposure and HLA in healthy donors. Primers: 60 Vbeta forward and 13 Jbeta reverse. In the original workflow: An analysis performed later counted 72 million or so unique TCR beta chains (roughly 11 million of them shared). Using immunoSEQ multiplex PCR, the repertoire was profiled, and TCRdb retains in-frame clones only, with some absent. Clone size and V and J calls were adopted from that table, with D and trimming inferred from the DNA. This table holds some 140,000 clones, approximately 61% found once. Trimming left V 6 bases short and J 2 bases short, with 14 bases between. The CDR3 is 14 amino acids. Germline V gives CDR1 MNHEY, CDR2 SMNVEV (reference sequence).

The sequencing input was PBMCs. The TCR originated in a human donor in good health. The rearrangement uses TRBV27 and TRBJ2-7, with a possible D match to TRBD1 (6 bases). The CDR3 sequence: CASRTRDTPYEQYF. CDR3 bases: TGTGCCAGCAGAACCCGGGACACCCCCTACGAGCAGTACTTC.